This TCR beta chain was found in a study of T cells in narcolepsy. As for the study in general: Patients with NT1 or NT2 and healthy control donors were enrolled. Study conclusions and caveats: No autoreactive T cell clone sequences appeared in some memory CD4+ repertoires.

The method was immunoSEQ multiplex PCR; TCRdb's version includes in-frame clones alone and lacks a portion of them. This table has around 25,000 clones, roughly 86% appearing once. The V and J ends lost 6 bases and 6 bases respectively, with 12 bases between them. The V gene's germline CDR1 is MDHEN and CDR2 SYDVKM. CDR3 size: 13 residues. A word on this clone: Its antigen is as yet unknown.

The chain has TRBV28 and TRBJ1-5, with a possible D match to TRBD1 (5 bases). This sequence was found in a human donor with narcolepsy. Material for sequencing was CD45RA- memory CD4+ T cells from PBMCs. The CDR3 region has the DNA TGTGCCAGCAGCAGGGACCACATTCAGCCCCAGCATTTT. Encoded protein: CASSRDHIQPQHF.